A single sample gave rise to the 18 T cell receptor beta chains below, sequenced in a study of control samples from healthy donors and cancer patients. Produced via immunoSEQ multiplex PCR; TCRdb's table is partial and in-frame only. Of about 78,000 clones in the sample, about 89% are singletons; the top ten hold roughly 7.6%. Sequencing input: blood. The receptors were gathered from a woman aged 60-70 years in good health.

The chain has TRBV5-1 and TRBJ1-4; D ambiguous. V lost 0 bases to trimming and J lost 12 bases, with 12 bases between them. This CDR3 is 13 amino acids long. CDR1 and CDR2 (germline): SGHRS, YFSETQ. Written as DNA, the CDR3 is TGCGCCAGCAGCTTGGAGGGCCCTGGACAACTGTTTTTT. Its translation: CASSLEGPGQLFF. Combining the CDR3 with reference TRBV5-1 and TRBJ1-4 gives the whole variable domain KAGVTQTPRYLIKTRGQQVTLSCSPISGHRSVSWYQQTPGQGLQFLFEYFSETQRNKGNFPGRFSGRQFSNSRSEMNVSTLELGDSALYLCASSLEGPGQLFFGSGTQLSVL.

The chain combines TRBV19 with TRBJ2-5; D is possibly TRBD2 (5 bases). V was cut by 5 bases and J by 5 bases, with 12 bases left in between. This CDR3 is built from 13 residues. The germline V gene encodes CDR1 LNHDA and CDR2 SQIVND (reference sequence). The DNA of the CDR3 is TGTGCCAGTAGTTCTAGCCGGTCGGAGACCCAGTACTTC. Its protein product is CASSSSRSETQYF.

For the CDR3, the DNA is TGTGCCAGTAGTATCCAAGCGGGGGTGGGAACTGAAGCTTTCTTT. Its protein is CASSIQAGVGTEAFF. The chain links TRBV19 to TRBJ1-1, with a possible D match to TRBD1 (5 bases). V lost 3 bases and J lost 5, with 16 bases in between. CDR1 and CDR2 from the germline V gene are LNHDA and SQIVND (reference sequence). This CDR3 has 15 amino acids.

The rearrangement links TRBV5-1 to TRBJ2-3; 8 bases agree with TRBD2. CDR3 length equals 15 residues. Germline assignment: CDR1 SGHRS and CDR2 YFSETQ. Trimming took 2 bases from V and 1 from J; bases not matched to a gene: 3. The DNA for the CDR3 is TGCGCCAGCAGCTTAAGCGGGAGCGGCACAGATACGCAGTATTTT. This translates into CASSLSGSGTDTQYF. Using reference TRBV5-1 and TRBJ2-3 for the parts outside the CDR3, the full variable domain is KAGVTQTPRYLIKTRGQQVTLSCSPISGHRSVSWYQQTPGQGLQFLFEYFSETQRNKGNFPGRFSGRQFSNSRSEMNVSTLELGDSALYLCASSLSGSGTDTQYFGPGTRLTVL.

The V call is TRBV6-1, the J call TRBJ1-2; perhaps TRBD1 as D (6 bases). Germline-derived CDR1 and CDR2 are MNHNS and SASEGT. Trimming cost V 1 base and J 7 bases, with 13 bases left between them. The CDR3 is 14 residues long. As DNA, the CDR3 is TGTGCCAGCAGTGAAGGAGGCGGAGGGGGTGGCTACACCTTC. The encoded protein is CASSEGGGGGGYTF.

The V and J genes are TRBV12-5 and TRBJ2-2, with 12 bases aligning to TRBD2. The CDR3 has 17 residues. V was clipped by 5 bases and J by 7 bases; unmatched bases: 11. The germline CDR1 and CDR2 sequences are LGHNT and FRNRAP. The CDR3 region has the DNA TGTGCTAGTGGTCTAGGACTAGCGGGATACGGCCACGGGGAGCTGTTTTTT. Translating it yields CASGLGLAGYGHGELFF.

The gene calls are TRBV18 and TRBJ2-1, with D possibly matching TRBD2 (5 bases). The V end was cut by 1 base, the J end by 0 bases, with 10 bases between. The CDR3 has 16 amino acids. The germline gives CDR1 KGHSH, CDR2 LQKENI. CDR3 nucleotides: TGTGCCAGCTCACCACAGGGAGCAGGCTCCTACAATGAGCAGTTCTTC. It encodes CASSPQGAGSYNEQFF.

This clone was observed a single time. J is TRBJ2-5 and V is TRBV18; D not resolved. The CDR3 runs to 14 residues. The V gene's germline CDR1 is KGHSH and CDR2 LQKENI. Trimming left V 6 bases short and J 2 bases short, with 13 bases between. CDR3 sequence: CASSAGPKQETQYF. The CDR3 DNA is TGTGCCAGCTCTGCCGGACCTAAACAAGAGACCCAGTACTTC.

Written as DNA, the CDR3 is TGTGCCAGCAGCCCATTAATGAGCGGGAGCTCCTACAATGAGCAGTTCTTC. It specifies CASSPLMSGSSYNEQFF. V usage is TRBV4-2 and J usage is TRBJ2-1, with TRBD2 matching 8 bases. The CDR3 contains 17 residues. V was pared by 4 bases and J by 0 bases, with 8 bases of the junction left unmatched. Germline CDR1 reads LGHNA; CDR2 reads YNFKEQ.

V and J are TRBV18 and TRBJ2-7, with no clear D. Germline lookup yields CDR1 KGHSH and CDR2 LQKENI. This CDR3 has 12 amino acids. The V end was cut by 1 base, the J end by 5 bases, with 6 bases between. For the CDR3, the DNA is TGTGCCAGCTCACCACTAGGGAACGAGCAGTACTTC. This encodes CASSPLGNEQYF.

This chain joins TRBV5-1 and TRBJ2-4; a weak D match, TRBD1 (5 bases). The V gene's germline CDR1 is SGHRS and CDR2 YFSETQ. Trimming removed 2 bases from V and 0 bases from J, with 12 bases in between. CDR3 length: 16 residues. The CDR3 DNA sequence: TGCGCCAGCAGCTTAGGACAATCCCTAGCCAAAAACATTCAGTACTTC. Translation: CASSLGQSLAKNIQYF.

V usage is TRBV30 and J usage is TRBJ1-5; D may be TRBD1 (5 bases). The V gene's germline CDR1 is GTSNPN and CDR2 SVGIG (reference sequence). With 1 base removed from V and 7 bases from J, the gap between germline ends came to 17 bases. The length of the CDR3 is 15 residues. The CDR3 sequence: CAWSAADTDWQPQHF. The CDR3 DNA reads TGTGCCTGGAGTGCGGCGGACACGGACTGGCAGCCCCAGCATTTT.

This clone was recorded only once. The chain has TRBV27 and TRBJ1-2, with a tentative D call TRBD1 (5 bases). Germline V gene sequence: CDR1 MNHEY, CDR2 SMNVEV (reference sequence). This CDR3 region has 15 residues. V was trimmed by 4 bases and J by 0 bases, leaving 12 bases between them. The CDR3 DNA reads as TGTGCCAGCAGTTCCCGGACAAGTGCTAACTATGGCTACACCTTC. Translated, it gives CASSSRTSANYGYTF.

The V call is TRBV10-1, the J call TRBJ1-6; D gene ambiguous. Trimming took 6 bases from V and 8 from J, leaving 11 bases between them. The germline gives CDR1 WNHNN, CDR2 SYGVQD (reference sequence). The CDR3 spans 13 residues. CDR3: CASSARQDSPLHF. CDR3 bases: TGCGCCAGCAGCGCCCGACAAGATTCACCCCTCCACTTT.

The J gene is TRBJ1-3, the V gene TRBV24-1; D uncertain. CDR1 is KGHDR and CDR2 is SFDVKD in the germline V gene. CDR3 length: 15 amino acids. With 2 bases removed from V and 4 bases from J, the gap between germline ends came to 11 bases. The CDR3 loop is CATSDSRTGGNTIYF. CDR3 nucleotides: TGTGCCACCAGTGATTCGCGGACCGGGGGAAACACCATATATTTT.

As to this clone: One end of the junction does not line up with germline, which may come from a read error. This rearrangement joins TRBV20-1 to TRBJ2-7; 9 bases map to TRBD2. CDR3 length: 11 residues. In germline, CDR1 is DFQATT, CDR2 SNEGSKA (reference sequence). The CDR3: CSAKRGLALDF. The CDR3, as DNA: TGCAGTGCAAAAAGAGGACTAGCGCTAGACTTC.

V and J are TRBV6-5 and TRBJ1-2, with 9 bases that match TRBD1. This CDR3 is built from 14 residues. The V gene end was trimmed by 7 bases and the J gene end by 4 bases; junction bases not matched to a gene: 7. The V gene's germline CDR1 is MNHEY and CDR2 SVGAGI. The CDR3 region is CASTLGGQGYGYTF. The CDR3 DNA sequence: TGTGCCAGCACCCTAGGGGGACAGGGCTATGGCTACACCTTC.

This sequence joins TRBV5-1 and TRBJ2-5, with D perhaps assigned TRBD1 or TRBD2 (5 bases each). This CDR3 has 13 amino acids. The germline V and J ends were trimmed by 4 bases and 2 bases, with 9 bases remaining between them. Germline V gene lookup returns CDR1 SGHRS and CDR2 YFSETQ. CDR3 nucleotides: TGCGCCAGCAGCCCCGAGGGGCAAGAGACCCAGTACTTC. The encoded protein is CASSPEGQETQYF.